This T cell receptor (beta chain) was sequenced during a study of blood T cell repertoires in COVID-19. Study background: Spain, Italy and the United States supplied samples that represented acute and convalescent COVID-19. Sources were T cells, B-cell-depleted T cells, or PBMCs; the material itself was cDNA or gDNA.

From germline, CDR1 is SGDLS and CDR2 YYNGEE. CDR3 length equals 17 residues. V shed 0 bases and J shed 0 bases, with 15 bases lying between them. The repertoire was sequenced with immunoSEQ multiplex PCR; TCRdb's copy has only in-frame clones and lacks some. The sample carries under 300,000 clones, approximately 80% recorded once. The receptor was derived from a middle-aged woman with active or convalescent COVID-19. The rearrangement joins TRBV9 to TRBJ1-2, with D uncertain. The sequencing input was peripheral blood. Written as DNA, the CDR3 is TGTGCCAGCAGCGTAGAAGCCGTGAGGGCTGCTAACTATGGCTACACCTTC. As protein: CASSVEAVRAANYGYTF.